This TCR beta chain was sequenced during a study of cytomegalovirus exposure and HLA in healthy donors. The V gene end was trimmed by 5 bases and the J gene end by 4 bases; junction bases not matched to a gene: 7. Germline CDR1 and CDR2: SGHTA and FQGNSA. The CDR3 runs 14 residues. Assay used: immunoSEQ multiplex PCR; TCRdb lists only in-frame clones, some missing. The table lists 130,000 to 150,000 clones, roughly 92% of them singletons. The chain carries TRBV7-2 and TRBJ2-5; 7 bases fit TRBD1. The sample comprised PBMCs. The sequence came from a man between 18 and 29 years old in good health and CMV-seronegative. CDR3 residues: CASSPRQGRETQYF. CDR3 DNA sequence: TGTGCCAGCAGCCCACGACAGGGCAGAGAGACCCAGTACTTC. Full variable domain (rest looked up from reference TRBV7-2 and TRBJ2-5): GAGVSQSPSNKVTEKGKDVELRCDPISGHTALYWYRQSLGQGLEFLIYFQGNSAPDKSGLPSDRFSAERTGGSVSTLTIQRTQQEDSAVYLCASSPRQGRETQYFGPGTRLLVL.